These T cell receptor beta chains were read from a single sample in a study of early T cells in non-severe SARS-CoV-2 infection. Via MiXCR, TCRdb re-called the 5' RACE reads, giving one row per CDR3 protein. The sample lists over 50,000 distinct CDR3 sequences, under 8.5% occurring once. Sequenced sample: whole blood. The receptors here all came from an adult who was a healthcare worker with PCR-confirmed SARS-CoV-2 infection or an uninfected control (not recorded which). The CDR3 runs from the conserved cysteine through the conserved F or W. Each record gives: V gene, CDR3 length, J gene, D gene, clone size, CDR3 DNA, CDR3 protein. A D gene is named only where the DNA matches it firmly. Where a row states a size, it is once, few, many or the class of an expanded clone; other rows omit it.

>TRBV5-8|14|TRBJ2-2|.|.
TGTGCCAGCAGCTTACCAGGGGTTGTCGGGGAGCTGTTTTTT
CASSLPGVVGELFF
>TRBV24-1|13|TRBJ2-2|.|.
TGTGCCACCAGTGCATCCATCACCGGGGAGCTGTTTTTT
CATSASITGELFF
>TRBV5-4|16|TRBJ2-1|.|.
TGTGCCAGCAGCCTACGACGGGACACCCCGTACAATGAGCAGTTCTTC
CASSLRRDTPYNEQFF
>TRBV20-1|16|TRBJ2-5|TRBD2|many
TGCAGTGCTAGCAAGACTAGCGGGAGAGGAGGAGAGACCCAGTACTTC
CSASKTSGRGGETQYF
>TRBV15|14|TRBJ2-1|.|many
TGTGCCACCACCGACCGGGGATCGAGCAATGAGCAGTTCTTC
CATTDRGSSNEQFF
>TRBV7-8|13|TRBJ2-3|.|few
TGTGCCAGCAGCCCCGCCCCAGAATATACGCAGTATTTT
CASSPAPEYTQYF
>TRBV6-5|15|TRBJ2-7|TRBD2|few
TGTGCCAGCAGTTCGGTAGCGGGAGGGTGGTACGAGCAGTACTTC
CASSSVAGGWYEQYF
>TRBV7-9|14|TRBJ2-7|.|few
TGTGCCAGCAGCCCAAGGGACGTCGCCGTACGGCAGTACTTC
CASSPRDVAVRQYF
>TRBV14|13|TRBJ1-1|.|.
TGTGCCAGCAGCTTGAGGACGGAGCTCGAAGCTTTCTTT
CASSLRTELEAFF
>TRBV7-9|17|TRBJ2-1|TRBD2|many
TGTGCCAGCAGCCCCACCGCGGGACTAGCGGGAGACGGTGAGCAGTTCTTC
CASSPTAGLAGDGEQFF
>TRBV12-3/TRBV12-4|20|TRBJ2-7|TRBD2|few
TGTGCCAGCAGTTTCCGATACCTGGGGGGACCCCGGGGGGAGTCCTACGAGCAGTACTTC
CASSFRYLGGPRGESYEQYF
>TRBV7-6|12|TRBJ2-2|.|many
TGTGCCAGCGGTAGGAACACCGGGGAGCTGTTTTTT
CASGRNTGELFF
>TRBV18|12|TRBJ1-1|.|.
TGTGCCAGCTCACCGGGTGGGGCTGAAGCTTTCTTT
CASSPGGAEAFF
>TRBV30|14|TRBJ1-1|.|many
TGTGCCTGGAGTTGGGGGGCTCAGGCGACTGAAGCTTTCTTT
CAWSWGAQATEAFF
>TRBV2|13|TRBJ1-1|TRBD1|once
TGTGCCAGCAGTAGGGGACAGGGCCGGGAAGCTTTCTTT
CASSRGQGREAFF
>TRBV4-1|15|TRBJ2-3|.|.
TGCGCCAGCAGCCAAGGGGACGGAAGAACAGATACGCAGTATTTT
CASSQGDGRTDTQYF
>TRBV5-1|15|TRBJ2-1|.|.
TGCGCCAGCAGCTTGCTTCAGGGGACGGCTAATGAGCAGTTCTTC
CASSLLQGTANEQFF
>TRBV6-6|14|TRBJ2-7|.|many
TGTGCCACCAAGTATAGAGGCTTTGAGCGCGAGCAGTACTTC
CATKYRGFEREQYF
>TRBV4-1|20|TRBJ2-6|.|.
TGCGCCAGCAGCCAAGATCTCCCGGCCGTTCGAGCGTCTGGGGCCAACGTCCTGACTTTC
CASSQDLPAVRASGANVLTF
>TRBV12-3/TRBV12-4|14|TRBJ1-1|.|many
TGTGCCAGCAGTTTGCAGGGGAAGGAGACTGAAGCTTTCTTT
CASSLQGKETEAFF
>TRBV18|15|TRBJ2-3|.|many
TGTGCCAGCTCACCCCGCGGCGGTCACACAGATACGCAGTATTTT
CASSPRGGHTDTQYF
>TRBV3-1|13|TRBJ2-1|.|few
TGTGCCAGCAGCTTAGGGACTGGGGAAGAGCAGTTCTTC
CASSLGTGEEQFF
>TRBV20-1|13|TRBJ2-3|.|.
TGCAGTGCTAGCTCCCCGGGGGCGCCTGCGCAGTATTTT
CSASSPGAPAQYF
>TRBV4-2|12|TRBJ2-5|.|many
TGTGCCAGCAGCCAAGATAAGGAGACCCAGTACTTC
CASSQDKETQYF
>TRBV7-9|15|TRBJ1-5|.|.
TGTGCCAGCAGCCACACATCACAGGGAAACCAGCCCCAGCATTTT
CASSHTSQGNQPQHF
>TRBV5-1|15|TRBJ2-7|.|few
TGCGCCAGCAGCTCTCTCCGACTAGATTCCTACGAGCAGTACTTC
CASSSLRLDSYEQYF
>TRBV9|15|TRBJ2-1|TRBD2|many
TGTGCCAGCAGCCCTAGCGGGAGCTCCTACAATGAGCAGTTCTTC
CASSPSGSSYNEQFF
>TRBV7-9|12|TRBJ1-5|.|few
TGTGCCAGCAGCTCTGTGGATCAGCCCCAGCATTTT
CASSSVDQPQHF
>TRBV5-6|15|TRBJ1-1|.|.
TGTGCCAGCAGCTTGGAGCCCCGGGGAAAAACTGAAGCTTTCTTT
CASSLEPRGKTEAFF
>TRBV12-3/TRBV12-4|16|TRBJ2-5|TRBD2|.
TGTGCCAGCAGCATCGGACTAGCGGGGGTGGAAGAGACCCAGTACTTC
CASSIGLAGVEETQYF
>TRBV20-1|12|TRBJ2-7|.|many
TGCAGTGCTACCCTTAGGGGCTACGAGCAGTACTTC
CSATLRGYEQYF
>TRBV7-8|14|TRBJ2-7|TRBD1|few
TGTGCCAGCAGCTCGCCCGGGACAGCCTACGAGCAGTACTTC
CASSSPGTAYEQYF
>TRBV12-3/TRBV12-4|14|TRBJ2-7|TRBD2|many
TGTGCCAGCAGTTTAGGGCTAGCGGGCTACGAGCAGTACTTC
CASSLGLAGYEQYF
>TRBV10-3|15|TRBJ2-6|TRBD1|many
TGTGCCGTCGGACAGGGAAGCACTGGGGCCAACGTCCTGACTTTC
CAVGQGSTGANVLTF
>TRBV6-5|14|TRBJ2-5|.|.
TGTGCCAGCAGCTTCGGACGGTTCCAAGAGACCCAGTACTTC
CASSFGRFQETQYF
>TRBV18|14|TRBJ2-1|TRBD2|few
TGTGCCAGCTCACTAGCGGGGGGCCCCAATGAGCAGTTCTTC
CASSLAGGPNEQFF
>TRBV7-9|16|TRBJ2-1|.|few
TGTGCCAGCAGCTTACGCGAAACGGGGGCTGGCCATGAGCAGTTCTTC
CASSLRETGAGHEQFF
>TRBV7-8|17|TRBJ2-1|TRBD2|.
TGTGCCAGCAATTCGGTGTGGACTAGCGGTATTAACGGTGAGCAGTTCTTC
CASNSVWTSGINGEQFF
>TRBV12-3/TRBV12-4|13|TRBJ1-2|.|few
TGTGCCAGCAGTTTAAGGTCCGGGTATGGCTACACCTTC
CASSLRSGYGYTF
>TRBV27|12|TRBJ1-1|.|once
TGTGCCAGTGGGGGCGTGAACACTGAAGCTTTCTTT
CASGGVNTEAFF
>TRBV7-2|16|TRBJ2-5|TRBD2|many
TGTGCCAGCAGCTTGCGACTAGCGGGAGGGCAAGAGACCCAGTACTTC
CASSLRLAGGQETQYF
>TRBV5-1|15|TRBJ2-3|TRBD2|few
TGCGCCAGCACGGCCCCGGGAGGGCTCGCAGATACGCAGTATTTT
CASTAPGGLADTQYF
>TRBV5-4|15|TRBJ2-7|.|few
TGTGCCAGCAGCTTGGATCTTGCACGGAGCTACGAGCAGTACTTC
CASSLDLARSYEQYF
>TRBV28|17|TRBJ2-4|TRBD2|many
TGTGCCAGCAGGGTAGCGGGAGATGGATGGGGCAAAAACATTCAGTACTTC
CASRVAGDGWGKNIQYF
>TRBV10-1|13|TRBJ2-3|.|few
TGCGCCAGCAGGAGGGAACTCACAGATACGCAGTATTTT
CASRRELTDTQYF
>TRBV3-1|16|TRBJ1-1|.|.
TGTGCCAGCAGCCAAGATTTCAGGGGATCGGACACTGAAGCTTTCTTT
CASSQDFRGSDTEAFF
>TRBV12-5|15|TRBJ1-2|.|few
TGTGCTAGTGGTTTGGTACGGGGAGGCCCCTATGGCTACACCTTC
CASGLVRGGPYGYTF
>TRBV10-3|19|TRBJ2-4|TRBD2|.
TGTGCCATCAGTGATCCGGGACTAGCGGGAGGTCTAGCCAAAAACATTCAGTACTTC
CAISDPGLAGGLAKNIQYF
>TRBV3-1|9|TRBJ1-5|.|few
TGTGCCAGCAGCCCGCCCCAGCATTTT
CASSPPQHF
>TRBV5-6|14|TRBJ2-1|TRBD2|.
TGTGCCAGCAGCTTGGGGGGACTAGTAAATGAGCAGTTCTTC
CASSLGGLVNEQFF
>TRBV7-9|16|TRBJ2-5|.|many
TGTGCCAGCAGCTTAGGGAGGGGGAGAAGCCAAGAGACCCAGTACTTC
CASSLGRGRSQETQYF
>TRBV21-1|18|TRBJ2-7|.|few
TGTGCCAGCAGCAACAGTTCGGTTTCGGAGGAATGGACCTACGAGCAGTACTTC
CASSNSSVSEEWTYEQYF